The 4 T cell receptor beta chains given below trace back to one sample, sequenced in a study of blood T cell repertoires in COVID-19. Only in-frame clones appear in the TCRdb table, and some are missing; sequencing was by immunoSEQ multiplex PCR. The sample holds roughly 400,000 clones, roughly 90% seen once. Sequenced sample: PBMCs or T cells enriched from blood (not recorded which). The receptors stem from a woman under 30 who had been exposed to COVID-19.

This chain links TRBV7-9 with TRBJ2-7, with D maybe TRBD2 (5 bases). Trimming stripped 5 bases from V and 2 bases from J, with 13 bases between. The CDR3 extends over 14 amino acids. The germline CDR1 and CDR2 sequences are SEHNR and FQNEAQ (reference sequence). The CDR3 sequence is CASSPETGTYEQYF. Here the CDR3 DNA reads TGTGCCAGCAGCCCCGAAACGGGAACCTACGAGCAGTACTTC.

This chain links TRBV15 with TRBJ1-4; TRBD1 is a possible D gene (6 bases). This CDR3 spans 16 amino acids. Germline CDR1 is LNHNV and CDR2 is YYDKDF (reference sequence). The V and J ends lost 1 base and 8 bases respectively, with 17 bases between them. The CDR3: CATSRGPTGQGEKLFF. Here the CDR3 DNA reads TGTGCCACCAGCAGAGGACCGACGGGACAAGGCGAAAAACTGTTTTTT.

This chain connects TRBV7-9 to TRBJ2-1; 9 bases match TRBD2. The CDR3 is made up of 17 amino acids. Germline lookup yields CDR1 SEHNR and CDR2 FQNEAQ (reference sequence). V lost 1 base and J lost 7; bases outside the gene matches: 11. The CDR3 region has the DNA TGTGCCAGCAGCTTAGAAGGAGCGGGAGGACTCCCTAATGAGCAGTTCTTC. Its protein product is CASSLEGAGGLPNEQFF.

The chain couples TRBV5-1 to TRBJ1-1; perhaps TRBD1 as D (6 bases). Germline loops: CDR1 SGHRS, CDR2 YFSETQ. This CDR3 spans 15 amino acids. The V end lost 2 bases, the J end lost 6 bases, and 17 bases lay between the germline ends. The CDR3 region is CASSLTGTNGAEAFF. CDR3 coding DNA: TGCGCCAGCAGCTTAACCGGGACAAATGGGGCTGAAGCTTTCTTT.